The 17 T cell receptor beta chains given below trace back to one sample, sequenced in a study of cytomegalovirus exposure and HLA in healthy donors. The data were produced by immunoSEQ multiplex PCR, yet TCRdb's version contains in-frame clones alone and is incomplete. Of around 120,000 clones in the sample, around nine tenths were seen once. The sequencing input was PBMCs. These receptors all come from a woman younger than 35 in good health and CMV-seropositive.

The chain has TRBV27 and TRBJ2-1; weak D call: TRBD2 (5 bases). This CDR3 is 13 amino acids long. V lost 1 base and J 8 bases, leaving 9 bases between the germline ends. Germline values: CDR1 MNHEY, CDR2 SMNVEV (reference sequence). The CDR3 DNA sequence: TGTGCCAGCAGTTTATTGGTTAGCGATGAGCAGTTCTTC. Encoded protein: CASSLLVSDEQFF.

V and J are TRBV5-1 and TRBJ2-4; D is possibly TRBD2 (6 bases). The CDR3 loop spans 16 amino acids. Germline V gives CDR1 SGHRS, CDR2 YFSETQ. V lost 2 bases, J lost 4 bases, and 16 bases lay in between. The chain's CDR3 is CASSLGRRVVKNIQYF. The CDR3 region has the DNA TGCGCCAGCAGCTTAGGGCGGAGGGTGGTTAAAAACATTCAGTACTTC.

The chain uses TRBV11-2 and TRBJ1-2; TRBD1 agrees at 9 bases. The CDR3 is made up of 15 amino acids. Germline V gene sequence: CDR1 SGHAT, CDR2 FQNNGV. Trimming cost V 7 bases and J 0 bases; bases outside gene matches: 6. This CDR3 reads CASTRGQGANYGYTF. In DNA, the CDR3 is TGTGCCAGCACCCGGGGACAGGGAGCTAACTATGGCTACACCTTC.

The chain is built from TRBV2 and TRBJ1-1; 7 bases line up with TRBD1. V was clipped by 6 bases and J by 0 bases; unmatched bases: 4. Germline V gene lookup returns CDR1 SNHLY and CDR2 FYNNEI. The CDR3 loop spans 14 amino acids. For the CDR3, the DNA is TGTGCCAGCAGCCCAGGGGGGATGAACACTGAAGCTTTCTTT. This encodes CASSPGGMNTEAFF.

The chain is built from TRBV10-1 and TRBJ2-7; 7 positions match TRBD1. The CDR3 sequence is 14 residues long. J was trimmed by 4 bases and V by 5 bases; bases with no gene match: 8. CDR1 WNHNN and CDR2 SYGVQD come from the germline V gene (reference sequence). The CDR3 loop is CASSHTGAAYEQYF. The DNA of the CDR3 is TGCGCCAGCAGTCATACAGGGGCAGCTTACGAGCAGTACTTC.

CDR3 residues: CASSLRISRMNTEAFF. DNA of the CDR3: TGTGCCAGCAGCTTAAGAATTTCGCGAATGAACACTGAAGCTTTCTTT. V gene TRBV7-8 combines with J gene TRBJ1-1; D is unclear. Trimming stripped 2 bases from V and 0 bases from J, with 13 bases between. This CDR3 has 16 residues. CDR1 SGHVS and CDR2 FQNEAQ come from the germline V gene.

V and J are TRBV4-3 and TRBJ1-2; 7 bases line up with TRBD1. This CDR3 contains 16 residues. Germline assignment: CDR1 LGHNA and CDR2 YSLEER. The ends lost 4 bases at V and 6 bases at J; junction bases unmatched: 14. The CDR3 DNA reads TGCGCCAGCAGCCCCAGCCGAGACAGGGTTCTCCATGGCTACACCTTC. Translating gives CASSPSRDRVLHGYTF.

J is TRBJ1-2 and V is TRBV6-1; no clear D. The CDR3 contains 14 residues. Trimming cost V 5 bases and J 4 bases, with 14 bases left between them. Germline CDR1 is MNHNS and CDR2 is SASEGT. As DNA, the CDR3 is TGTGCCAGCAGTAGCCGTGAGGGCGTCTATGGCTACACCTTC. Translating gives CASSSREGVYGYTF.

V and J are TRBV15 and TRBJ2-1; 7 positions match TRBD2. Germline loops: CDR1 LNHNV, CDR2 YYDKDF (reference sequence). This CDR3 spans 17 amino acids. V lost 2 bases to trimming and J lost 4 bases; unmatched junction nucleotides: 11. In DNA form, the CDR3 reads TGTGCCACCAGCAGACTCCAGGAGGCTAGCGGATACAATGAGCAGTTCTTC. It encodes CATSRLQEASGYNEQFF.

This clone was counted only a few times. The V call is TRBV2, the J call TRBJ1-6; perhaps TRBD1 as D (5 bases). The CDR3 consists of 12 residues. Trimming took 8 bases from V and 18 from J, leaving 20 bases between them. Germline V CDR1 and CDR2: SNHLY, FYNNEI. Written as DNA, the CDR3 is TGTGCCAGCTCTGAGTCGGGGGGACCGCCCCACTTT. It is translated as CASSESGGPPHF.

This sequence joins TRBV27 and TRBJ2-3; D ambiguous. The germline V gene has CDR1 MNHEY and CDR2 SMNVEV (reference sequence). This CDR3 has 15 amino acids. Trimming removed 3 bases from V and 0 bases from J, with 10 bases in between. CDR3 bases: TGTGCCAGCAGTTTTTACAGCTCTAGCACAGATACGCAGTATTTT. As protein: CASSFYSSSTDTQYF.

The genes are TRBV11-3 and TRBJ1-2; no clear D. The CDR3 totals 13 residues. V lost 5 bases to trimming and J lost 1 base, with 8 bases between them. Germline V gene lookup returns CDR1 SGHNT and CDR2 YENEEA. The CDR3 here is CASSRGDNYGYTF. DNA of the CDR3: TGTGCCAGCAGCCGAGGAGATAACTATGGCTACACCTTC.

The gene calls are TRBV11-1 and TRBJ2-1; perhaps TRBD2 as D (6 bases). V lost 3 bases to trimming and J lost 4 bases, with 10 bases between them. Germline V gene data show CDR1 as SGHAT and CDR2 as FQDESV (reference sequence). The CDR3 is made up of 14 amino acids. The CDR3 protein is CASSFSGIYNEQFF. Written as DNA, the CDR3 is TGTGCCAGCAGCTTTAGCGGTATATACAATGAGCAGTTCTTC. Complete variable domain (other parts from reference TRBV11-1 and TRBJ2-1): EAEVAQSPRYKITEKSQAVAFWCDPISGHATLYWYRQILGQGPELLVQFQDESVVDDSQLPKDRFSAERLKGVDSTLKIQPAELGDSAMYLCASSFSGIYNEQFFGPGTRLTVL.

CDR3 in DNA: TGCGCCAGCAGCCAGAATATAGCGGATACCTACGAGCAGTACTTC. Encoded protein: CASSQNIADTYEQYF. The chain couples TRBV4-3 to TRBJ2-7, with a weak D call TRBD2 (6 bases). The CDR3 consists of 15 residues. V was clipped by 3 bases and J by 2 bases, with 14 bases between them. Germline V lookup: CDR1 LGHNA, CDR2 YSLEER.

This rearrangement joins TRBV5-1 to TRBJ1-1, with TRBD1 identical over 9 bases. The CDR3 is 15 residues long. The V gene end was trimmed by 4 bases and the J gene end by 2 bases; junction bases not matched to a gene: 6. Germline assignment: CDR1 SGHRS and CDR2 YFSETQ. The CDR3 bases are TGCGCCAGCAGCCCACGGACAGGGGCCAACACTGAAGCTTTCTTT. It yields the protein CASSPRTGANTEAFF.

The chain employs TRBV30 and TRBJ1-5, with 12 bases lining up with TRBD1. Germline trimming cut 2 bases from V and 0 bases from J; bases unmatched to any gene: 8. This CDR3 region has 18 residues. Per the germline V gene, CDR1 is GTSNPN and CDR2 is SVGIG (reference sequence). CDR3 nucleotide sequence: TGTGCCTGGAGTCGGGACAGGGGGCCCCCTTATAGCAATCAGCCCCAGCATTTT. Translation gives CAWSRDRGPPYSNQPQHF.

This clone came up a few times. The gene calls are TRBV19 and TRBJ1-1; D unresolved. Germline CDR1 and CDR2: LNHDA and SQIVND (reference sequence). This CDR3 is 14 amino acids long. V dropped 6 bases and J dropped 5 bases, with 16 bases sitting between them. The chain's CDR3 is CASRVRGGWTEAFF. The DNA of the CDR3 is TGTGCCAGTAGGGTACGAGGAGGTTGGACTGAAGCTTTCTTT.